One sample yielded the 32 T cell receptor beta chains listed below, sequenced in a study of response to subunit inactivated influenza vaccine. TCRdb independently ran MiXCR on the RT-PCR reads; one entry per CDR3 protein. The table lists about 570,000 distinct CDR3 sequences, 10% to 12% of them singletons, with 9.5% to 11% in the top ten. These same data were also listed under a study on T cells expressing NK-cell markers. As that study records: Generation of TCR beta cDNA was performed by 5'RACE template switching incorporating UMIs.

The sample was PBMCs from blood, taken on the day of vaccination. These receptors were obtained from a man aged 45 to 65 who received an inactivated influenza vaccine.

The chain couples TRBV10-3 to TRBJ2-1; the D gene could be TRBD1 or TRBD2 (5 bases each). V lost 0 bases, J lost 7 bases, and 10 bases lay in between. The CDR3 length is 14 residues. From germline, CDR1 is ENHRY and CDR2 SYGVKD. The CDR3 sequence is CAISESGRENEQFF. Here the CDR3 DNA reads TGTGCCATCAGTGAGTCGGGCAGGGAGAATGAGCAGTTCTTC.

In its sample, this clonotype was seen many times. V and J are TRBV15 and TRBJ2-7, with D unclear. The V end was cut by 5 bases, the J end by 11 bases, with 16 bases between. CDR1 and CDR2 (germline): LNHNV, YYDKDF (reference sequence). This CDR3 contains 12 residues. The CDR3 DNA reads as TGTGCCACCAGCGCAAACGAAAAGGTGAAGTACTTC. Its protein is CATSANEKVKYF.

The sample holds a few counts of this clonotype. CDR3 sequence: CSVADRDHEQYF. The CDR3 DNA is TGCAGCGTAGCCGACAGGGACCACGAGCAGTACTTC. The chain recombines TRBV29-1 with TRBJ2-7; TRBD1 aligns across 7 bases. Per the germline V gene, CDR1 is SQVTM and CDR2 is ANQGSEA. The CDR3 spans 12 residues. The junction had 7 bases not matched to a gene; V was cut back by 6 bases and J by 5 bases.

In its sample, this clonotype was seen a few times. J is TRBJ2-1 and V is TRBV19, with 13 nucleotides matching TRBD2. V dropped 7 bases and J dropped 7; count of bases not matched to a gene: 7. The CDR3 is made up of 15 amino acids. Germline V gene sequence: CDR1 LNHDA, CDR2 SQIVND (reference sequence). The CDR3 DNA reads as TGTGCCAGTAATATCGGACTAGCGGGAGTGAATGAGCAGTTCTTC. Amino acid sequence: CASNIGLAGVNEQFF.

There are many counts of this clonotype. This chain links TRBV11-2 with TRBJ1-3; maybe TRBD1 (5 bases). The germline V gene has CDR1 SGHAT and CDR2 FQNNGV. The CDR3 contains 15 residues. Trimming cost V 0 bases and J 2 bases, with 8 bases left between them. The CDR3 DNA reads TGTGCCAGCAGCTTAGACAAGGGGCCTGGAAACACCATATATTTT. Protein sequence: CASSLDKGPGNTIYF.

In regard to this clonotype: A much larger clone differs by one base, so this may be a read error. CDR3 bases: TGTGCCAGCAGCCGAAGCGGGGGGAACACCGAGGAGCTGTTTTTT. Translated, it gives CASSRSGGNTEELFF. The rearrangement links TRBV12-3 or TRBV12-4 to TRBJ2-2, with 9 nucleotides matching TRBD2. The CDR3 loop spans 15 amino acids.

The chain links TRBV6-2 or TRBV6-3 to TRBJ2-1; 8 bases line up with TRBD2. Germline V CDR1 and CDR2: MNHEY, SVGEGT. This CDR3 is 14 amino acids long. J lost 8 bases, V lost 5 bases, and 8 bases had no gene match. The CDR3 bases are TGTGCCAGCAGTCCCCCGGGACTAGAGGATGAGCAGTTCTTC. Encoded protein: CASSPPGLEDEQFF.

This chain connects TRBV19 to TRBJ1-5, with 9 bases lining up with TRBD1. The CDR3 is 15 residues long. Germline-derived CDR1 and CDR2 are LNHDA and SQIVND (reference sequence). The trim removed 4 bases at V and 5 bases at J, leaving 6 bases unmatched. The CDR3 bases are TGTGCCAGTAGTACCGTACAGGGGGCCGATCAGCCCCAGCATTTT. Its protein is CASSTVQGADQPQHF.

The sample holds a few counts of this clonotype. V is TRBV29-1 and J is TRBJ2-7; weak D call: TRBD2 (6 bases). CDR3 length: 14 amino acids. Per the germline V gene, CDR1 is SQVTM and CDR2 is ANQGSEA. V was pared by 7 bases and J by 1 base, with 17 bases between. The CDR3 sequence is CSAARGGESYEQYF. The CDR3 DNA follows: TGCAGCGCCGCTCGGGGCGGGGAATCCTACGAGCAGTACTTC.

This clonotype came up a few times. The chain combines TRBV20-1 with TRBJ2-7; possibly TRBD2 for D (5 bases). Trimming took 4 bases from V and 2 from J, leaving 15 bases between them. Germline V lookup: CDR1 DFQATT, CDR2 SNEGSKA (reference sequence). The CDR3 has 14 amino acids. CDR3 in DNA: TGCAGTGCTAAGTCGGGGTTCTCTACCTACGAGCAGTACTTC. Residues: CSAKSGFSTYEQYF.

This clonotype was counted ten times or more. This chain uses TRBV11-2 with TRBJ2-2, with D perhaps matching TRBD1 (6 bases). The CDR3 is 18 amino acids. Trimming pared 2 bases from V and 1 base from J, leaving 17 bases between. Germline CDR1 SGHAT, CDR2 FQNNGV. CDR3 coding DNA: TGTGCCAGCAGCTTAATCCCGACGCAGGGGTGGAACACCGGGGAGCTGTTTTTT. Encoded protein: CASSLIPTQGWNTGELFF.

The rearrangement joins TRBV27 to TRBJ2-1; unclear D gene. V was cut by 2 bases and J by 6 bases, with 11 bases left in between. Germline CDR1 reads MNHEY; CDR2 reads SMNVEV (reference sequence). This CDR3 spans 14 amino acids. In DNA, the CDR3 is TGTGCCAGCAGTTTACTAACACCGTCCAATGAGCAGTTCTTC. Translation gives CASSLLTPSNEQFF.

V gene TRBV7-2 combines with J gene TRBJ2-7; 9 nucleotides line up with TRBD2. With 4 bases clipped from V and 6 bases from J, the junction kept 1 base outside the gene matches. In germline, CDR1 is SGHTA, CDR2 FQGNSA. The length of the CDR3 is 12 residues. The CDR3 nucleotides are TGTGCCAGCAGCTGGGGACTAGCCGAGCAGTACTTC. Translating gives CASSWGLAEQYF.

This clonotype was observed a handful of times. The chain recombines TRBV7-9 with TRBJ2-7; TRBD1 matches 8 bases. From germline, CDR1 is SEHNR and CDR2 FQNEAQ (reference sequence). V was pared by 7 bases and J by 6 bases, with 14 bases of the junction left unmatched. The CDR3 loop spans 15 amino acids. CDR3 in DNA: TGTGCCAGCACTTGGGGAACAGGGGGAACTGGCGAGCAGTACTTC. The encoded protein is CASTWGTGGTGEQYF.

At least ten counts were recorded for this clonotype. The CDR3 sequence: CASSFLREPTGELFF. CDR3 DNA sequence: TGTGCCAGCAGCTTCTTGCGGGAACCTACCGGGGAGCTGTTTTTT. This chain connects TRBV7-2 to TRBJ2-2, with D possibly matching TRBD2 (6 bases). CDR1 and CDR2 (germline): SGHTA, FQGNSA. The CDR3 has 15 amino acids. Trimming took 3 bases from V and 5 from J, leaving 13 bases between them.

The V and J genes are TRBV4-3 and TRBJ2-7; the D is unclear. Germline CDR1 reads LGHNA; CDR2 reads YSLEER. There are 15 residues in the CDR3. V lost 4 bases, J lost 0 bases, and 13 bases lay in between. The CDR3 sequence is CASSLQYGPSYEQYF. Here the CDR3 DNA reads TGCGCCAGCAGCCTCCAGTACGGGCCCTCCTACGAGCAGTACTTC.

This clonotype showed up just once. V and J are TRBV4-2 and TRBJ2-7; D is ambiguous. Germline CDR1 and CDR2: LGHNA and YNFKEQ. The V gene lost 10 bases and the J gene lost 9 bases, with 22 bases spanning the gap. This CDR3 contains 13 residues. The CDR3 reads CAMGPGLRCSQYF. CDR3 DNA sequence: TGTGCCATGGGCCCCGGGCTCCGCTGCTCGCAGTACTTC.

The V and J genes are TRBV6-1 and TRBJ1-2; 8 bases align to TRBD1. The germline V gene encodes CDR1 MNHNS and CDR2 SASEGT. V trimming: 6 bases; J trimming: 6 bases; junction bases outside the gene matches: 9. The CDR3 extends over 14 amino acids. The CDR3 DNA reads TGTGCCAGCAGCCTCGCAGGGGGCAGGGATGGCTACACCTTC. It translates to CASSLAGGRDGYTF.

This clonotype was found a few times. The chain combines TRBV7-9 with TRBJ2-1, with 10 nucleotides matching TRBD2. The CDR3 is 17 residues long. The J segment lost 7 bases and the V segment lost 1 base, leaving 10 bases of the junction unmatched. CDR1 is SEHNR, CDR2 FQNEAQ, per germline (reference sequence). The CDR3 nucleotides are TGTGCCAGCAGCTTAGGGGGACTAGCGCCCCTCTGGAATGAGCAGTTCTTC. Its translation is CASSLGGLAPLWNEQFF. Combining the CDR3 with reference TRBV7-9 and TRBJ2-1 gives the whole variable domain DTGVSQNPRHKITKRGQNVTFRCDPISEHNRLYWYRQTLGQGPEFLTYFQNEAQLEKSRLLSDRFSAERPKGSFSTLEIQRTEQGDSAMYLCASSLGGLAPLWNEQFFGPGTRLTVL.

J is TRBJ2-1 and V is TRBV10-3; D gene unclear. V was trimmed by 2 bases and J by 6 bases, leaving 23 bases between them. The germline gives CDR1 ENHRY, CDR2 SYGVKD. The CDR3 runs 18 residues. The CDR3 coding sequence is TGTGCCATCAGTGAGGATTCCCAAAGGGTTTTAGTAGGCAATGAGCAGTTCTTC. Protein: CAISEDSQRVLVGNEQFF.

This clonotype was detected many times. V gene TRBV20-1 combines with J gene TRBJ2-7; 8 bases are shared with TRBD1. The germline V gene has CDR1 DFQATT and CDR2 SNEGSKA (reference sequence). After removal of 5 bases from V and 4 bases from J, the junction contained 1 base not matched to a gene. CDR3 length: 11 amino acids. The CDR3 coding sequence is TGCAGTGCTGGACAGGGATACGAGCAGTACTTC. This encodes CSAGQGYEQYF.

The genes are TRBV29-1 and TRBJ2-3, with a weak D call TRBD2 (5 bases). The CDR3 extends over 13 amino acids. Germline CDR1 is SQVTM and CDR2 is ANQGSEA. Trimming stripped 6 bases from V and 4 bases from J, with 14 bases between. The CDR3: CSVGTREADTQYF. CDR3 sequence (DNA): TGCAGCGTGGGCACTAGAGAGGCAGATACGCAGTATTTT.

This clonotype was detected a few times. The rearrangement uses TRBV20-1 and TRBJ2-6; D gene unclear. The CDR3 has 17 amino acids. V was shortened by 5 bases and J by 0 bases, with 17 bases between the two germline ends. Germline CDR1 DFQATT, CDR2 SNEGSKA (reference sequence). In DNA form, the CDR3 reads TGCAGTGCTTTCTATAGGACCCTTAACTCTGGGGCCAACGTCCTGACTTTC. As protein: CSAFYRTLNSGANVLTF.

V is TRBV10-3 and J is TRBJ2-5, with a possible D match to TRBD2 (6 bases). Germline loops: CDR1 ENHRY, CDR2 SYGVKD. This CDR3 comprises 14 residues. V was trimmed by 4 bases and J by 5 bases, leaving 14 bases between them. The CDR3 is CAISVGGAGETQYF. The CDR3 coding sequence is TGTGCCATCAGTGTTGGAGGGGCCGGGGAGACCCAGTACTTC.

The chain employs TRBV6-5 and TRBJ2-1, with 9 bases matching TRBD2. The CDR3 has 19 residues. Trimming took 2 bases from V and 2 from J; bases not matched to a gene: 13. Germline V gives CDR1 MNHEY, CDR2 SVGAGI. The DNA for the CDR3 is TGTGCCAGCAGTTACCCTATACTAACTCTAGCGGGGACCTACAATGAGCAGTTCTTC. This encodes CASSYPILTLAGTYNEQFF.

The table lists this clonotype with many counts. The chain links TRBV7-6 to TRBJ2-5; D ambiguous. V lost 5 bases and J 1 base, leaving 5 bases between the germline ends. Germline values: CDR1 SGHVS, CDR2 FNYEAQ. CDR3 length: 12 amino acids. CDR3 nucleotide sequence: TGTGCCAGCAGCGCCCTCCAAGAGACCCAGTACTTC. Its protein is CASSALQETQYF.

This clonotype showed up just a few times. The chain joins TRBV28 to TRBJ2-3; D gene unclear. Germline CDR1 MDHEN, CDR2 SYDVKM. This CDR3 comprises 13 residues. V gave up 5 bases and J gave up 14 bases, with 20 bases separating them. DNA for the CDR3: TGTGCCAGCAGTAGCCCGTCCGGCAGATCTATGTATTTT. Protein product: CASSSPSGRSMYF.

The chain links TRBV10-3 to TRBJ2-1, with TRBD2 as a possible D gene (5 bases). The CDR3 runs to 16 residues. The germline V and J ends were trimmed by 2 bases and 5 bases, with 16 bases remaining between them. CDR1 ENHRY and CDR2 SYGVKD come from the germline V gene. The DNA of the CDR3 is TGTGCCATCAGTGAGATGGAGGACCGTGTTGACAATGAGCAGTTCTTC. Amino acid sequence: CAISEMEDRVDNEQFF.

The V call is TRBV5-1, the J call TRBJ2-6; D perhaps matches TRBD1 (6 bases). CDR1 is SGHRS, CDR2 YFSETQ, per germline. The CDR3 runs 17 residues. V was cut by 2 bases and J by 4 bases, with 16 bases left in between. CDR3: CASSFRPGRGGANVLTF. The CDR3 DNA reads TGCGCCAGCAGCTTTCGTCCGGGCAGGGGAGGGGCCAACGTCCTGACTTTC.

This chain uses TRBV11-3 with TRBJ2-7, with D maybe TRBD2 (5 bases). Germline V gene lookup returns CDR1 SGHNT and CDR2 YENEEA. CDR3 size: 13 residues. Between the trimmed V and J ends, which lost 5 bases and 7 bases, there was a span of 15 bases. The CDR3 nucleotides read TGTGCCAGCAGCCCGGACTCGCGCGGGGAGCAGTACTTC. Residues: CASSPDSRGEQYF.

This clonotype was counted between two and nine times. The V call is TRBV7-9, the J call TRBJ1-2; possible D gene TRBD1, 5 bases. The germline V and J ends were trimmed by 6 bases and 1 base, with 15 bases remaining between them. The CDR3 runs 15 residues. Germline V gene sequence: CDR1 SEHNR, CDR2 FQNEAQ (reference sequence). The CDR3 region is CASSPGTLGNYGYTF. The CDR3 bases are TGTGCCAGCAGTCCCGGGACCTTGGGTAACTATGGCTACACCTTC.

The sample holds many counts of this clonotype. Written as DNA, the CDR3 is TGCAGTGCCCCACCAGCGGGAGGGCCTATTGGAGAGCAGTACTTC. It codes for CSAPPAGGPIGEQYF. V usage is TRBV20-1 and J usage is TRBJ2-7; 10 positions agree with TRBD2. J lost 7 bases, V lost 6 bases, and 15 bases had no gene match. The CDR3 runs 15 residues. The V gene's germline CDR1 is DFQATT and CDR2 SNEGSKA (reference sequence).